This is a list of T cell receptor beta chains from one sample in a study of T cell changes during pregnancy in multiple sclerosis. Libraries were prepared by immunoSEQ multiplex PCR; TCRdb keeps only in-frame clonotypes and omits some of them. The sample includes tens of thousands of clones, roughly nine tenths of them seen just once. The sequencing used CD4+ T cells from peripheral blood mononuclear cells, collected in the third trimester of pregnancy. These receptors all stem from a female donor in good health, enrolled as a control in a pregnancy study. The CDR3 runs from the conserved cysteine through the conserved F or W. D genes are given only for firm matches. Clone size, where shown, is once, few, many, or a class for clones that have expanded.

J gene | clone size | D gene | V gene | CDR3 protein | CDR3 DNA
TRBJ1-1 | . | TRBD1 | TRBV10-3 | CAISPRTGQGFTEAFF | TGTGCCATCAGTCCCCGGACAGGACAGGGGTTCACTGAAGCTTTCTTT
TRBJ2-5 | . | TRBD1 | TRBV6-6 | CASSYSRGKRETQYF | TGTGCCAGCAGTTACTCCAGGGGGAAAAGGGAGACCCAGTACTTC
TRBJ2-7 | . | . | TRBV7-8 | CASSLVALYEQYF | TGTGCCAGCAGCTTAGTGGCCCTCTACGAGCAGTACTTC
TRBJ2-1 | . | TRBD2 | TRBV30 | CAYKTSGSNEQFF | TGTGCCTATAAGACTAGCGGGAGCAATGAGCAGTTCTTC
TRBJ2-1 | . | . | TRBV2 | CASSVPLNEQFF | TGTGCCAGCAGTGTCCCTTTAAATGAGCAGTTCTTC
TRBJ1-1 | . | . | TRBV29-1 | CSAKRAKNTEAFF | TGCAGCGCTAAGAGGGCCAAGAACACTGAAGCTTTCTTT
TRBJ1-4 | . | TRBD1 | TRBV19 | CASSPGQQEEKLFF | TGTGCCAGTAGTCCGGGACAGCAGGAGGAAAAACTGTTTTTT
TRBJ2-1 | . | TRBD2 | TRBV5-1 | CASSATSGSAYNEQFF | TGCGCCAGCAGCGCGACTAGCGGGAGCGCCTACAATGAGCAGTTCTTC
TRBJ2-2 | . | TRBD2 | TRBV5-1 | CASSSRTSGTGELFF | TGCGCCAGCAGCTCCCGGACTAGCGGGACTGGGGAGCTGTTTTTT
TRBJ1-6 | . | TRBD1 | TRBV10-3 | CAISEGQGENSPLHF | TGTGCCATCAGTGAGGGACAGGGGGAAAATTCACCCCTCCACTTT
TRBJ1-5 | . | . | TRBV18 | CASSPGGRDQPQHF | TGTGCCAGCTCACCAGGGGGCCGCGATCAGCCCCAGCATTTT
TRBJ2-7 | once | . | TRBV20-1 | CSAPLGLEQYF | TGCAGTGCTCCACTAGGACTCGAGCAGTACTTC
TRBJ1-4 | . | TRBD1 | TRBV25-1 | CASSDRGTEKLFF | TGTGCCAGCTCCGACAGGGGAACTGAAAAACTGTTTTTT
TRBJ2-3 | . | . | TRBV29-1 | CSVADGAGTQYF | TGCAGCGTAGCCGACGGAGCCGGTACGCAGTATTTT
TRBJ1-1 | . | TRBD1 | TRBV4-1 | CASSLPSDRARAGTEAFF | TGCGCCAGCAGCCTGCCATCGGACAGGGCGCGTGCGGGCACTGAAGCTTTCTTT
TRBJ2-1 | . | . | TRBV10-3 | CAISESVGSTNEQFF | TGTGCCATCAGTGAGTCGGTCGGGAGTACGAATGAGCAGTTCTTC
TRBJ2-7 | . | TRBD1 | TRBV28 | CASRHGTGAKGEQYF | TGTGCCAGCAGACATGGGACAGGGGCTAAGGGAGAGCAGTACTTC
TRBJ2-3 | . | TRBD2 | TRBV5-8 | CASSPGGADTQYF | TGTGCCAGCAGCCCGGGGGGGGCAGATACGCAGTATTTT
TRBJ2-1 | . | . | TRBV11-2 | CASSLGGPRTYNEQFF | TGTGCCAGCAGCTTGGGGGGTCCGCGCACCTACAATGAGCAGTTCTTC
TRBJ2-7 | . | TRBD2 | TRBV5-6 | CASSFVTSGGANEQYF | TGTGCCAGCAGCTTCGTGACTAGCGGGGGGGCGAACGAGCAGTACTTC
TRBJ2-1 | . | . | TRBV5-6 | CASSLEWAGRNEQFF | TGTGCCAGCAGCTTGGAATGGGCAGGGAGGAATGAGCAGTTCTTC
TRBJ2-5 | . | . | TRBV6-1 | CASRPPSDWETQYF | TGTGCCAGCAGACCGCCTTCGGACTGGGAGACCCAGTACTTC
TRBJ1-6 | . | TRBD1 | TRBV5-1 | CASSLGTGGNSPLHF | TGCGCCAGCAGCTTGGGGACAGGGGGAAATTCACCCCTCCACTTT
TRBJ1-1 | . | . | TRBV6-5 | CASGTYTEAFF | TGTGCCAGCGGGACTTACACTGAAGCTTTCTTT
TRBJ2-2 | . | . | TRBV7-9 | CASSLLQGTGELFF | TGTGCCAGCAGCTTATTACAGGGCACCGGGGAGCTGTTTTTT
TRBJ1-2 | . | . | TRBV6-5 | CASRIRSQGGGYTF | TGTGCCAGCAGAATTCGGAGCCAGGGTGGTGGCTACACCTTC